This T cell receptor (beta chain) was captured in a study of blood T cell repertoires in COVID-19. About the research overall: Spain, Italy and the United States supplied samples that represented acute and convalescent COVID-19. Sources were T cells, B-cell-depleted T cells, or PBMCs; the material itself was cDNA or gDNA.

The V and J ends lost 6 bases and 6 bases, in that order; junction bases with no gene match: 7. The CDR3 sequence is 14 residues long. CDR1 and CDR2 (germline): LNHDA, SQIVND (reference sequence). In the original processing: Reference gene primer amplification in the assay estimated nucleated cell counts. The assay was immunoSEQ multiplex PCR, and TCRdb's table has in-frame clones only and misses some. The V and J calls and clone size come from that table; D and trimming were worked out from the DNA. The table includes about 150,000 clones, roughly 80% detected once. The chain couples TRBV19 to TRBJ2-2, with 7 bases that match TRBD2. The source of this sequence is an elderly man with acute or convalescent COVID-19. Sequencing was carried out using peripheral blood. The CDR3 sequence: CASSNIGGSGELFF. The DNA for the CDR3 is TGTGCCAGTAGCAATATCGGGGGGTCCGGGGAGCTGTTTTTT.